The clone carrying this T cell receptor beta chain was counted a few times. Germline is not matched at one junction end, which may reflect a read error. Amplification targeted TCR beta CDR3 regions from RNA transcripts. An initial round of RT-PCR targeting the TCR CDR3 relied on the HTBI primer set. Each CDR3 protein is one row after TCRdb ran MiXCR on the multiplex PCR reads. In the table there are approximately 710,000 distinct CDR3 sequences, 17% of which are singletons. This specimen comes from a study of T cells in Graves' hyperthyroidism and ophthalmopathy. Patients aged 18 to 65 had newly diagnosed hyperthyroidism lasting under 2 months. Uncontrolled infection, other autoimmune disease, pregnancy or lactation excluded patients. The sample comprised blood. The TCR originated in a man aged 45 to 65 with Graves' hyperthyroidism.

CDR3 amino acids: CASSLDYDEQFF. CDR3 sequence (DNA): TGTGCCAGCAGTCTTGACTACGATGAGCAGTTCTTC. This sequence joins TRBV27 and TRBJ2-1; the D gene is possibly TRBD2 (5 bases). CDR1 is MNHEY and CDR2 is SMNVEV in the germline V gene (reference sequence). The CDR3 totals 12 residues.